A single sample gave rise to the 13 T cell receptor beta chains below, sequenced in a study of T cells in Graves' hyperthyroidism and ophthalmopathy. RNA transcripts provided the source from which TCR beta CDR3 regions were amplified. When the TCR CDR3 underwent first-round RT-PCR, the HTBI primer set was used. TCRdb ran MiXCR on the multiplex PCR reads and lists one entry per CDR3 protein. The sample yields about 290,000 distinct CDR3 sequences, 12% to 15% seen once. The sequenced sample was blood. All receptors come from a woman aged 40 to 50 with Graves' hyperthyroidism.

This clonotype was detected a few times. The chain couples TRBV20-1 to TRBJ2-1, with TRBD2 matching 12 bases. The end of the DNA fits TRBJ2-7 better, so the J call may be wrong. Germline-derived CDR1 and CDR2 are DFQATT and SNEGSKA (reference sequence). The CDR3 is 14 amino acids. CDR3: CSAQGLAGGIEQYF. CDR3 DNA: TGCAGTGCTCAGGGGCTAGCGGGAGGGATTGAGCAGTACTTC.

This clonotype was seen repeatedly, ten times or more. The chain links TRBV2 to TRBJ1-5; TRBD1 matches at 10 bases. The CDR3 covers 15 residues. Germline V CDR1 and CDR2: SNHLY, FYNNEI. The V and J ends lost 6 bases and 4 bases, in that order; junction bases with no gene match: 6. The chain's CDR3 is CASRKDRGFNQPQHF. CDR3 nucleotide sequence: TGTGCCAGCAGGAAGGACAGGGGGTTTAATCAGCCCCAGCATTTT.

Ten or more counts support this clonotype. The genes are TRBV28 and TRBJ2-7; tentatively, D is TRBD1 (6 bases). Germline lookup yields CDR1 MDHEN and CDR2 SYDVKM. Trimming took 6 bases from V and 3 from J, leaving 12 bases between them. The CDR3 sequence is 13 residues long. The CDR3 nucleotides read TGTGCCAGCAGGAGGGACACTCGCTACGAGCAGTACTTC. This encodes CASRRDTRYEQYF.

This clonotype appeared many times. The rearrangement uses TRBV6-1 and TRBJ1-5, with TRBD1 as a possible D gene (5 bases). Germline-derived CDR1 and CDR2 are MNHNS and SASEGT. V was trimmed by 9 bases and J by 7 bases, leaving 16 bases between them. The CDR3 has 13 residues. CDR3 amino acids: CASGRGREQPQHF. In DNA, the CDR3 is TGTGCCAGTGGAAGGGGACGAGAACAGCCCCAGCATTTT.

This clonotype was seen ten or more times. The chain is built from TRBV14 and TRBJ2-2, with TRBD2 identical over 10 bases. Germline loops: CDR1 SGHDN, CDR2 FVKESK. The CDR3 covers 15 residues. Trimming took 1 base from V and 7 from J; bases not matched to a gene: 3. DNA for the CDR3: TGTGCCAGCAGCCAAGGGCTAGCGGGAGTCGGGGAGCTGTTTTTT. Amino acids: CASSQGLAGVGELFF.

With respect to this clonotype: No conserved phenylalanine or tryptophan ends this CDR3, so it is likely a read error. This chain uses TRBV6-1 with TRBJ2-5, with D maybe TRBD2 (6 bases). The germline V and J ends were trimmed by 8 bases and 5 bases, with 24 bases remaining between them. The CDR3 runs to 16 residues. The germline V gene has CDR1 MNHNS and CDR2 SASEGT. DNA for the CDR3: TGTGCCAGCTCACAACTGGGGACTCTCATTGGGGAGACCCAGTACATC. This translates into CASSQLGTLIGETQYI.

This chain links TRBV19 with TRBJ2-1; 9 bases are a match to TRBD2. The V gene end was trimmed by 6 bases and the J gene end by 9 bases; junction bases not matched to a gene: 21. The length of the CDR3 is 18 residues. Germline V lookup: CDR1 LNHDA, CDR2 SQIVND (reference sequence). The CDR3 nucleotides read TGTGCCAGTAGCCCAAAGGGCCCAATAGCGGGAGCGTTCCTTGAGCAGTTCTTC. It encodes CASSPKGPIAGAFLEQFF.

The chain combines TRBV15 with TRBJ2-1, with D possibly TRBD1 on 7 matching bases. Between the trimmed V and J ends, which lost 5 bases and 12 bases, there was a span of 17 bases. This CDR3 contains 13 residues. Per germline, CDR1 LNHNV and CDR2 YYDKDF (reference sequence). For the CDR3, the DNA is TGTGCCACCAGCGGGGGGACAGACTCAGGGCAGTTCTTC. Translated: CATSGGTDSGQFF.

This clonotype was recorded at least ten times. The chain recombines TRBV19 with TRBJ1-1; D is perhaps TRBD1 (6 bases). The CDR3 is made up of 15 amino acids. Germline V gene lookup returns CDR1 LNHDA and CDR2 SQIVND (reference sequence). V was cut by 5 bases and J by 0 bases, with 13 bases left in between. As DNA, the CDR3 is TGTGCCAGTAGTCTCCGGGACAACCTGAACACTGAAGCTTTCTTT. Amino acids: CASSLRDNLNTEAFF.

This clonotype was detected ten times or more. The rearrangement links TRBV6-1 to TRBJ2-1; D remains unclear. Germline V CDR1 and CDR2: MNHNS, SASEGT. V was clipped by 6 bases and J by 8 bases, with 11 bases between them. The CDR3 loop spans 12 amino acids. The CDR3 bases are TGTGCCAGCAGACCTATCAGTGATGAGCAGTTCTTC. It specifies CASRPISDEQFF.

This clonotype was detected many times. The chain is built from TRBV2 and TRBJ2-7, with 9 bases fitting TRBD2. The CDR3 is 15 amino acids. V lost 7 bases, J lost 0 bases, and 7 bases stayed unmatched. Germline lookup yields CDR1 SNHLY and CDR2 FYNNEI. CDR3 DNA sequence: TGTGCCAGCAAAAGCCTAGCGGGGAGCTCCTACGAGCAGTACTTC. Protein sequence: CASKSLAGSSYEQYF.

This clonotype was detected only once. The junction departs from germline at one end; a sequencing error may be responsible. The V call is TRBV9, the J call TRBJ2-7; TRBD2 might be the D (5 bases). This CDR3 has 16 residues. CDR1 and CDR2 (germline): SGDLS, YYNGEE. CDR3: CASSVDDSASSYDQYF. The CDR3 coding sequence is TGTGCCAGCAGCGTAGATGATAGCGCGAGCTCCTACGATCAGTACTTC.

Details on this clonotype: A read error is possible here, since a much larger clone lies one base away. This rearrangement joins TRBV19 to TRBJ1-5, with D unresolved. This CDR3 has 15 residues. Germline CDR1 reads LNHDA; CDR2 reads SQIVND (reference sequence). CDR3 protein: CASSVEYGRNQPQHF. The CDR3 nucleotides read TGTGCCAGTAGTGTAGAGTACGGGCGCAATCAGCCCCAGCATTTT.